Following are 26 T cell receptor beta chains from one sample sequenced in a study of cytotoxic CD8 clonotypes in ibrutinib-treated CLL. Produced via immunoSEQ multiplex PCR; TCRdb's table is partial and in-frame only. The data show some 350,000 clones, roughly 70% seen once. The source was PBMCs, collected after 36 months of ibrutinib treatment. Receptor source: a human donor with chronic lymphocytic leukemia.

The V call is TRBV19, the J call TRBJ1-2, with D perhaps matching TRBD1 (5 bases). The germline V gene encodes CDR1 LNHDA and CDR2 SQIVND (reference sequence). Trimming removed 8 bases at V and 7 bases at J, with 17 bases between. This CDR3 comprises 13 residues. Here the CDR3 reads CASGLRKGSGYTF. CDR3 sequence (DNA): TGTGCCAGTGGCCTAAGAAAGGGGTCTGGCTACACCTTC.

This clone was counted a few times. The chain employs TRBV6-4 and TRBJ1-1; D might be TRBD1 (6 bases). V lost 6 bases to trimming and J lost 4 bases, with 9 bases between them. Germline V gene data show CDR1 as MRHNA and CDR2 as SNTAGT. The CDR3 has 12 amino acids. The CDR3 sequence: CASSEDSTEAFF. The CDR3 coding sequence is TGTGCCAGCAGCGAGGACAGCACTGAAGCTTTCTTT.

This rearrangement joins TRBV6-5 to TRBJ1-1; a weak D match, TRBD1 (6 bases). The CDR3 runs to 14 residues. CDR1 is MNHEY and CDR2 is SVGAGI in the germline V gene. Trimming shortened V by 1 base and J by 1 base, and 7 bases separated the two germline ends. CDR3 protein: CASSYLGANTEAFF. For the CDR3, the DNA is TGTGCCAGCAGTTACTTGGGGGCGAACACTGAAGCTTTCTTT.

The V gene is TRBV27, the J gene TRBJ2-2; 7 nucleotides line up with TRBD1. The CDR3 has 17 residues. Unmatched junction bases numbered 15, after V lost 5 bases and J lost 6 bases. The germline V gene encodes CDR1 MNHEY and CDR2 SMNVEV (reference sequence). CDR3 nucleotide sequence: TGTGCCAGCAGTCCAATAACCTGGGACAGACGGGCCGGGGAGCTGTTTTTT. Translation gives CASSPITWDRRAGELFF.

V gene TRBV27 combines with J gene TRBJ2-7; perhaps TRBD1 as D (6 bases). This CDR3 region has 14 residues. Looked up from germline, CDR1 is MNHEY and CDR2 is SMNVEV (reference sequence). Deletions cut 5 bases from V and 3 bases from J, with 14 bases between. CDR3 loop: CASSPGQGVYEQYF. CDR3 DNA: TGTGCCAGCAGTCCGGGACAAGGGGTCTACGAGCAGTACTTC.

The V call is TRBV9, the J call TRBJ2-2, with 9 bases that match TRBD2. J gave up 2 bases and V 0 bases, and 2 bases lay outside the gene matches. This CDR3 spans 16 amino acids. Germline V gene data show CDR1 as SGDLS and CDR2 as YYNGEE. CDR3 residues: CASSVVAGANTGELFF. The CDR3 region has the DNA TGTGCCAGCAGCGTAGTAGCGGGGGCAAACACCGGGGAGCTGTTTTTT.

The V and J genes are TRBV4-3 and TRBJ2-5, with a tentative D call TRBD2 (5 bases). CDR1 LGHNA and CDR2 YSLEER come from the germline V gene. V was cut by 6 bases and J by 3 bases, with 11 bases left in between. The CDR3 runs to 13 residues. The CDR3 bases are TGCGCCAGCAGAGAGGGTTGTAAAGAGACCCAGTACTTC. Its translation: CASREGCKETQYF.

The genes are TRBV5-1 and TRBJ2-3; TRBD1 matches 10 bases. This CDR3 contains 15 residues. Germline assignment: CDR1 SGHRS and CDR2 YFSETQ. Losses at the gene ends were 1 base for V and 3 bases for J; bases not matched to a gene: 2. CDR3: CASSLQGQGTDTQYF. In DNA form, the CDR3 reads TGCGCCAGCAGCTTGCAGGGACAGGGGACAGATACGCAGTATTTT.

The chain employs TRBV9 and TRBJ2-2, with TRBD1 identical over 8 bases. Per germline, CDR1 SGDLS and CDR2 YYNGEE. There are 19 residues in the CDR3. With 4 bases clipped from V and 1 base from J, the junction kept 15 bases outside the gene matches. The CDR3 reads CASSTRRDRRPLNTGELFF. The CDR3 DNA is TGTGCCAGCAGCACCCGCCGGGACAGGAGACCTTTGAACACCGGGGAGCTGTTTTTT. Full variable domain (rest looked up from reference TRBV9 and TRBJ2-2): DSGVTQTPKHLITATGQRVTLRCSPRSGDLSVYWYQQSLDQGLQFLIQYYNGEERAKGNILERFSAQQFPDLHSELNLSSLELGDSALYFCASSTRRDRRPLNTGELFFGEGSRLTVL.

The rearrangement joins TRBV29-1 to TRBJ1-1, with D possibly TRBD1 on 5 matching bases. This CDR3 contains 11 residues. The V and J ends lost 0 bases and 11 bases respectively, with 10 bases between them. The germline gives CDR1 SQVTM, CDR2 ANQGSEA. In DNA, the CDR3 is TGCAGCGTTGAAGATGGGGGGTCCGCTTTCTTT. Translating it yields CSVEDGGSAFF.

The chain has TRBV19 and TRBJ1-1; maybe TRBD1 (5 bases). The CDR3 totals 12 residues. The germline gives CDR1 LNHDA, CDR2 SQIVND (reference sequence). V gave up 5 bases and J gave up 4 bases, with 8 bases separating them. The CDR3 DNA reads TGTGCCAGTAGTTTAGGGGCCACTGAAGCTTTCTTT. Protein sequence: CASSLGATEAFF.

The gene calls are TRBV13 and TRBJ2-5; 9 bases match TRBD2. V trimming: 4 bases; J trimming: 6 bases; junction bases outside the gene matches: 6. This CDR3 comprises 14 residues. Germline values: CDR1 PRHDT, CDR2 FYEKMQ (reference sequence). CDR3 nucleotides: TGTGCCAGCAGCTCTCTAGCGGGGTGGAAGACCCAGTACTTC. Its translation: CASSSLAGWKTQYF.

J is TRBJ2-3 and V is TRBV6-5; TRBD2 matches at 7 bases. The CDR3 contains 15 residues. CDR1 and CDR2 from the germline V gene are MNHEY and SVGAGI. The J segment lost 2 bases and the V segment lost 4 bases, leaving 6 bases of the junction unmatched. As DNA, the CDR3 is TGTGCCAGCAGTTTAGGAGCGGGGACCACAGATACGCAGTATTTT. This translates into CASSLGAGTTDTQYF.

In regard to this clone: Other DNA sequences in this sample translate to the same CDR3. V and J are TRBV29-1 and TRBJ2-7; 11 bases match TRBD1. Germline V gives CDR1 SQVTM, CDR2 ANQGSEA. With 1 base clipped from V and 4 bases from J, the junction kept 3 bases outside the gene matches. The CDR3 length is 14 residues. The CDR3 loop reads CSVEGDRGDYEQYF. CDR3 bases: TGCAGCGTTGAAGGGGACAGGGGGGATTACGAGCAGTACTTC.

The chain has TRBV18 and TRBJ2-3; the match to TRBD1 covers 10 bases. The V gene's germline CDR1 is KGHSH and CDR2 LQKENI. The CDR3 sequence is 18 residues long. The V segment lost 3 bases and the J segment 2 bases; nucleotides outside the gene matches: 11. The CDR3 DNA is TGTGCCAGCTCACCGAGGTTTGGGACAGGGGATTTCACAGATACGCAGTATTTT. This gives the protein CASSPRFGTGDFTDTQYF.

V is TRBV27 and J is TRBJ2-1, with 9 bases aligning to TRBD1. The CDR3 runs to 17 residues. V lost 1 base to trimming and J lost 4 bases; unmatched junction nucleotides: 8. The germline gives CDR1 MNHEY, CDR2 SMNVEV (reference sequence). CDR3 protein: CASSLFGSGQGYNEQFF. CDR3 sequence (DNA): TGTGCCAGCAGTTTATTTGGGTCGGGACAGGGTTACAATGAGCAGTTCTTC.

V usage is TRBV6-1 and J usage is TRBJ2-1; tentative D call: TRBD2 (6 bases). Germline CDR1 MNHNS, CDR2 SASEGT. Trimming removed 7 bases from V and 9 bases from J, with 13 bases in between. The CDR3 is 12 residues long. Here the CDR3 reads CASNRSGGEQFF. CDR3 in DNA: TGTGCCAGCAACCGTAGCGGCGGTGAGCAGTTCTTC.

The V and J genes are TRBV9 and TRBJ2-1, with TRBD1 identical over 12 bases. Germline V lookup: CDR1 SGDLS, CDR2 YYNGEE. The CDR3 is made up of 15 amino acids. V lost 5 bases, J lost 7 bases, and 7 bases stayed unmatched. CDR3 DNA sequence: TGTGCCAGCAGAACCGGGACAGGGGGCTTGAATGAGCAGTTCTTC. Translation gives CASRTGTGGLNEQFF.

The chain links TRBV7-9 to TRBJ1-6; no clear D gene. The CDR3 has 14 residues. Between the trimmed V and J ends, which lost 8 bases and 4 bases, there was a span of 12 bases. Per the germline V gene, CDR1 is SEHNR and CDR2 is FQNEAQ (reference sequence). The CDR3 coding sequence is TGTGCCAGCGGATTCGGGTCTTATAATTCACCCCTCCACTTT. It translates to CASGFGSYNSPLHF.

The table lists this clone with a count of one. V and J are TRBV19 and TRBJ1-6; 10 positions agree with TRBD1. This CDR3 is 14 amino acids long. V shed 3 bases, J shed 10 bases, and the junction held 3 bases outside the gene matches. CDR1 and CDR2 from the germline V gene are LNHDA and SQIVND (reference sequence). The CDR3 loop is CASSIGTGVSPLHF. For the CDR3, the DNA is TGTGCCAGTAGTATTGGGACAGGGGTCTCACCCCTCCACTTT.

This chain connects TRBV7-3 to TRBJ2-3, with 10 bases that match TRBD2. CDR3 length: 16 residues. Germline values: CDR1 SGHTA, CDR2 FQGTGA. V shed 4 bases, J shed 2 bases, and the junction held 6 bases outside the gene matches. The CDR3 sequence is CASSSGLAADTDTQYF. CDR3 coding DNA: TGTGCCAGCAGCTCTGGACTAGCGGCAGACACAGATACGCAGTATTTT.

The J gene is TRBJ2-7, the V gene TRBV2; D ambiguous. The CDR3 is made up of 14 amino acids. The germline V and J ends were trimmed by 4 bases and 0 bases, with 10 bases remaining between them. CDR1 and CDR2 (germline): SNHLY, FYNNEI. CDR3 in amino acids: CASSAPTTSYEQYF. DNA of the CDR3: TGTGCCAGCAGTGCGCCGACAACCTCCTACGAGCAGTACTTC.

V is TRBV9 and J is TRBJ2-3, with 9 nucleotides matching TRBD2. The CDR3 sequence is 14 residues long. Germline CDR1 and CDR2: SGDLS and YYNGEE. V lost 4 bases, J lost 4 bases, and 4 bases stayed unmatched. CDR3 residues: CASSQTSGADTQYF. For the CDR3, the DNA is TGTGCCAGCAGCCAGACTAGCGGTGCAGATACGCAGTATTTT.

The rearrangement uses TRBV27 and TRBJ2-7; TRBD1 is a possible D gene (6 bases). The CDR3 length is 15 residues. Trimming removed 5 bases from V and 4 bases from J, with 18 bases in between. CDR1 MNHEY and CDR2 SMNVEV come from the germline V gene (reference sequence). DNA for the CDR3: TGTGCCAGCAGTAATGAGGACAGTCCAATATACGAGCAGTACTTC. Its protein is CASSNEDSPIYEQYF.

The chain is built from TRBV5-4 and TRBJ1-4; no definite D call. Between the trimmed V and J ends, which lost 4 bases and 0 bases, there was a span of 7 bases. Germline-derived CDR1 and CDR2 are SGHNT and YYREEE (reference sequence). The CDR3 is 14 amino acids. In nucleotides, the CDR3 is TGTGCCAGCAGCCTCAGTGCAACTAATGAAAAACTGTTTTTT. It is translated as CASSLSATNEKLFF.

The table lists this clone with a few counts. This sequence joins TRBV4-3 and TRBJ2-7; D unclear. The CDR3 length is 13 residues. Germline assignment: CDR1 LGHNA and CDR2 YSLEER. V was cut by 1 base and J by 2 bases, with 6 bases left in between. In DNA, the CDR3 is TGCGCCAGCAGCCAAGGCGGCACCTACGAGCAGTACTTC. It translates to CASSQGGTYEQYF.